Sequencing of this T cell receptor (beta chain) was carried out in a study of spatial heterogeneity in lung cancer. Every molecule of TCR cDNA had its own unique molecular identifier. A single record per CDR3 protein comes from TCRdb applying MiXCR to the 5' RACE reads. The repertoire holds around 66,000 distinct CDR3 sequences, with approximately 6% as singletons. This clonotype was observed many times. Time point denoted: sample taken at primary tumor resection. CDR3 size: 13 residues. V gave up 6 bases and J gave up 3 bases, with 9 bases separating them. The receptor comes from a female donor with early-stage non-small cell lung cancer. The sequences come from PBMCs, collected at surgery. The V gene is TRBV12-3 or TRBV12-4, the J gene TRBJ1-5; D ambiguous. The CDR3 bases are TGTGCCAGCAGCAACAGCCCCAATCAGCCCCAGCATTTT. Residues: CASSNSPNQPQHF.